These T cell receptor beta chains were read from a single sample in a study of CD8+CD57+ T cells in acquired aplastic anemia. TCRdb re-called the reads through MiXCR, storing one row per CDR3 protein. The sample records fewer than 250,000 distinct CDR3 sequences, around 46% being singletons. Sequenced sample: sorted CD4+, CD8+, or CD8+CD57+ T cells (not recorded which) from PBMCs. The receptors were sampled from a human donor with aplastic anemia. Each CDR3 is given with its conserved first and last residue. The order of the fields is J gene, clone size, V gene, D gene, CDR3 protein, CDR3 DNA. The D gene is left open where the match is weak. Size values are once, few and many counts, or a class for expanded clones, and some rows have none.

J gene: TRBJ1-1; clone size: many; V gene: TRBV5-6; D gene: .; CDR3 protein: CASSPNQGKAFF; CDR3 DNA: TGTGCCAGCAGCCCAAATCAGGGGAAAGCTTTCTTT
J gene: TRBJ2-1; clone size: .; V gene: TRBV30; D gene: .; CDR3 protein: CAWSTRGFSYNEQFF; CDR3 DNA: TGTGCCTGGAGTACAAGGGGGTTCTCCTACAATGAGCAGTTCTTC
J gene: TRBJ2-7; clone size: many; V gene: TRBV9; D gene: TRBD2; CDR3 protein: CASSSTSGWSYEQYF; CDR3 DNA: TGTGCCAGCAGCTCGACTAGCGGCTGGTCCTACGAGCAGTACTTC
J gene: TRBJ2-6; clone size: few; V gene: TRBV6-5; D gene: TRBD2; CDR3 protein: CASRPSGAGGRGANVLTF; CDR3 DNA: TGTGCCAGCAGGCCTTCAGGGGCGGGAGGGCGTGGGGCCAACGTCCTGACTTTC
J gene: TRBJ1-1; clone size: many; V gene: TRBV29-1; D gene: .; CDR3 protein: CSVGLNTEAFF; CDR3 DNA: TGCAGCGTTGGTTTGAACACTGAAGCTTTCTTT
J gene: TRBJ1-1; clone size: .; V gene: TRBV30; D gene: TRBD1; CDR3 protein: CAWDPTGGTEAFF; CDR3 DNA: TGTGCCTGGGACCCAACAGGGGGCACTGAAGCTTTCTTT
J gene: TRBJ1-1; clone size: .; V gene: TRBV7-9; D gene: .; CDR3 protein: CASSLMTIEAFF; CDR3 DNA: TGTGCCAGCAGCTTAATGACGATTGAAGCTTTCTTT
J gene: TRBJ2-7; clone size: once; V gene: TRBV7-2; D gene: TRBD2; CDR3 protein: CASSFGSGGINYEQYF; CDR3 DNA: TGTGCCAGCAGCTTCGGTAGCGGGGGAATTAATTACGAGCAGTACTTC
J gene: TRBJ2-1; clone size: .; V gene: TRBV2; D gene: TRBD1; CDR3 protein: CASRTGQGANEQFF; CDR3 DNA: TGTGCCAGCAGGACGGGACAGGGAGCCAATGAGCAGTTCTTC
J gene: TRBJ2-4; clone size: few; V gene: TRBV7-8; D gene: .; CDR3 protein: CASSTTPAGKNIQYF; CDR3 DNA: TGTGCCAGCAGTACGACCCCGGCGGGCAAAAACATTCAGTACTTC
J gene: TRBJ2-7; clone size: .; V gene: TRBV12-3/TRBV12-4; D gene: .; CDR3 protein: CASSRKSYEQYF; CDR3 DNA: TGTGCCAGCAGTCGGAAAAGCTACGAGCAGTACTTC
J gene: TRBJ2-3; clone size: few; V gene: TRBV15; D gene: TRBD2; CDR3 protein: CATSKGLAGHTDTQYF; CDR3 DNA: TGTGCCACCAGCAAAGGACTAGCGGGGCACACAGATACGCAGTATTTT
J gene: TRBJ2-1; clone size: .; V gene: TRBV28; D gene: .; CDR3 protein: CASRLADRRVF; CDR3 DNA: TGTGCCAGCAGGCTCGCCGACAGGAGGGTCTTC
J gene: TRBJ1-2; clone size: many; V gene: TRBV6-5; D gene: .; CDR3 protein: CASSYSPGGGDGYTF; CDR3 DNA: TGTGCCAGCAGTTACTCCCCCGGGGGAGGTGATGGCTACACCTTC
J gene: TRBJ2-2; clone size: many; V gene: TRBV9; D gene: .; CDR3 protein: CASSVTGAAGELFF; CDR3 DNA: TGTGCCAGCAGCGTAACCGGGGCCGCCGGGGAGCTGTTTTTT
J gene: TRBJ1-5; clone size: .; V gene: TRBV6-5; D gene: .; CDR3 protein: CACTRSMNVDQPQHF; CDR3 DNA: TGTGCCTGCACGCGGTCGATGAACGTCGATCAGCCCCAGCATTTT
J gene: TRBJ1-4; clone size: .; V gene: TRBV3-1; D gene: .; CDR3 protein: CASSPIGPLREEKLVF; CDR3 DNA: TGTGCCAGCAGCCCGATCGGGCCCCTGAGGGAGGAAAAACTGGTTTTT
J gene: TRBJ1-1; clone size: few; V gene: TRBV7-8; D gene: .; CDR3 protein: CASSSNRNTEAFF; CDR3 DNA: TGTGCCAGCAGCTCAAACAGGAACACTGAAGCTTTCTTT
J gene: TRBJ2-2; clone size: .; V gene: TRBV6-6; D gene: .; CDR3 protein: CASSQAGTGELFF; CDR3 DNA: TGTGCCAGCAGTCAGGCCGGTACCGGGGAGCTGTTTTTT
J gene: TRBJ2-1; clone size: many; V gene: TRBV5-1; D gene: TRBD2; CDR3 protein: CASSLTLAGGLTSSYNEQFF; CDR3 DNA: TGCGCCAGCAGCTTGACCCTAGCGGGCGGGCTAACAAGCTCCTACAATGAGCAGTTCTTC
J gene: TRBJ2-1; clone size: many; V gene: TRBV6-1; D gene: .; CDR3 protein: CASSSSSVYNEQFF; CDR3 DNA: TGTGCCAGCAGTAGTTCGTCAGTTTACAATGAGCAGTTCTTC
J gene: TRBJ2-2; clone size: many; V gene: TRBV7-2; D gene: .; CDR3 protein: CASSLGRLELFF; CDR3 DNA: TGTGCCAGCAGCTTAGGGAGGTTAGAGCTGTTTTTT
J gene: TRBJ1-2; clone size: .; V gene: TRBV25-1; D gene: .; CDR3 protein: CASSEPGPGYGYTF; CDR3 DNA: TGTGCCAGCAGTGAACCAGGGCCCGGCTATGGCTACACCTTC
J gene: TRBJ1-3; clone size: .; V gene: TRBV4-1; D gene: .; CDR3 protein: CASSQEGSGNTIYF; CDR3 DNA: TGCGCCAGCAGCCAAGAAGGCTCTGGAAACACCATATATTTT
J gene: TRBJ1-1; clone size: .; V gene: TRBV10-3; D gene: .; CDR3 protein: CAISETGPNTEAFF; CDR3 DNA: TGTGCCATCAGTGAGACCGGACCGAACACTGAAGCTTTCTTT
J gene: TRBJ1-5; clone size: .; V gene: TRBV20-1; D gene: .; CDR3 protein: CSAEEGQTIQHF; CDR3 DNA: TGCAGTGCTGAGGAAGGACAGACAATACAGCATTTT
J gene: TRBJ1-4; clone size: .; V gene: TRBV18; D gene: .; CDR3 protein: CASSTRQENEKLFF; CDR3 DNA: TGTGCCAGCTCAACCCGACAGGAGAATGAAAAACTGTTTTTT
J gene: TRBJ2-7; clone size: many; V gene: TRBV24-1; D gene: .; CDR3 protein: CATSDPRVSYEQYF; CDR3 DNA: TGTGCCACCAGTGATCCGCGGGTCTCCTACGAGCAGTACTTC
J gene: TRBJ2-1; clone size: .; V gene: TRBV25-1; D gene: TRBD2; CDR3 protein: CASTIAGPYNEQFF; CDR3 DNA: TGTGCCAGCACCATAGCGGGGCCCTACAATGAGCAGTTCTTC
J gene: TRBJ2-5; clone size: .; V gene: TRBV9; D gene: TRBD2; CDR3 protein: CASSVSGGGTQETQYF; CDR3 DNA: TGTGCCAGCAGCGTAAGCGGGGGAGGAACGCAAGAGACCCAGTACTTC
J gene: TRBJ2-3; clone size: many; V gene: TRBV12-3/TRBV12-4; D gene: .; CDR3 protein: CASTPFLAESTDTQYF; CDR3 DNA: TGTGCCAGCACTCCCTTTTTAGCGGAGAGCACAGATACGCAGTATTTT
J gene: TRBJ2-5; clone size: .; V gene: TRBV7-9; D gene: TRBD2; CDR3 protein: CASSRTSGRETQYF; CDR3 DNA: TGTGCCAGCAGCAGGACTAGCGGGAGGGAGACCCAGTACTTC
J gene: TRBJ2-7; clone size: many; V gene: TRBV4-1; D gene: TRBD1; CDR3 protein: CASSPDRGPYEQYF; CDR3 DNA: TGCGCCAGCAGCCCAGACAGGGGGCCCTACGAGCAGTACTTC
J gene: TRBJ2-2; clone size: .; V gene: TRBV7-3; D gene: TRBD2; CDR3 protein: CACSLTSSGGGTGELFF; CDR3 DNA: TGTGCCTGCAGCTTAACATCTAGCGGGGGAGGAACCGGGGAGCTGTTTTTT
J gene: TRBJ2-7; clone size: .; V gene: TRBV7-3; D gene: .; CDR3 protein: CASSLWGYEQYF; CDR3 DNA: TGTGCCAGCAGCCTGTGGGGCTACGAGCAGTACTTC
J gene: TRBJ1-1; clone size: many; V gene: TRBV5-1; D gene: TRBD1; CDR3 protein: CASSLVQGEGNTEAFF; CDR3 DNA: TGCGCCAGCAGCTTGGTTCAGGGGGAGGGGAACACTGAAGCTTTCTTT
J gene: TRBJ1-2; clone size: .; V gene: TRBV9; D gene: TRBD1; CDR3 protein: CASSVVGQGFYGYTF; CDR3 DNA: TGTGCCAGCAGCGTAGTGGGACAGGGTTTCTATGGCTACACCTTC
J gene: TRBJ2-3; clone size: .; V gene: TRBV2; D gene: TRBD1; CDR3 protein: CASSGRTGFSADTQYF; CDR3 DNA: TGTGCCAGCAGTGGCCGGACAGGGTTTTCAGCGGATACGCAGTATTTT
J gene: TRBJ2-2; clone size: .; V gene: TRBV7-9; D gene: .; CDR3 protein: CASSLGPMGLGELFF; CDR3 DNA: TGTGCCAGCAGCTTAGGCCCCATGGGGCTAGGGGAGCTGTTTTTT
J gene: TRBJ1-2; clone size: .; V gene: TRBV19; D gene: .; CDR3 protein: CASIDLPMGPHYGYTF; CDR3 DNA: TGTGCCAGTATTGACCTCCCTATGGGGCCTCACTATGGCTACACCTTC
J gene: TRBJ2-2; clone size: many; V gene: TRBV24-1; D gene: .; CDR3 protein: CATSDDGSRNTGELFF; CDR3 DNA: TGTGCCACCAGTGACGACGGGAGTCGGAACACCGGGGAGCTGTTTTTT
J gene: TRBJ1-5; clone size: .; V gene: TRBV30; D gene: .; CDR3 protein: CAWTSGQGSNQPQHF; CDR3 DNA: TGTGCCTGGACCTCCGGGCAGGGGAGCAATCAGCCCCAGCATTTT
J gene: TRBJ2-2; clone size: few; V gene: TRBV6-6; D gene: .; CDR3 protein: CASSVMTGAGELFF; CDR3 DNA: TGTGCCAGCAGTGTCATGACAGGAGCCGGGGAGCTGTTTTTT
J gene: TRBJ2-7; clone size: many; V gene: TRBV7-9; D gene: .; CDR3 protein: CASSLGVGVSYEQYF; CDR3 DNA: TGTGCCAGCAGCTTAGGGGTCGGGGTCTCCTACGAGCAGTACTTC
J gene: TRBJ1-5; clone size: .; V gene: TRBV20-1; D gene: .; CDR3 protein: CSARADEPQETQHF; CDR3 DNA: TGCAGTGCTAGAGCCGACGAGCCTCAAGAGACCCAGCATTTT
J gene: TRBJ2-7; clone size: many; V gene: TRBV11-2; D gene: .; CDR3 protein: CASSLGTATYEQYF; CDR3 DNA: TGTGCCAGCAGTCTTGGGACCGCGACCTACGAGCAGTACTTC
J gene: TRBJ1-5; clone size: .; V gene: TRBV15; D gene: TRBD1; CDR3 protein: CATSRDRANTGDRGNQPQHF; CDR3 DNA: TGTGCCACCAGCAGGGACAGAGCGAACACCGGGGACAGGGGCAATCAGCCCCAGCATTTT
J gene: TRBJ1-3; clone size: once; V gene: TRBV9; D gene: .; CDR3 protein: CASSVQSGRNSGNTIYF; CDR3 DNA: TGTGCCAGCAGCGTACAGTCGGGACGGAACTCTGGAAACACCATATATTTT
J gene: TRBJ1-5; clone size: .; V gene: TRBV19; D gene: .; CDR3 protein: CASTRSGSGLGNQPQHF; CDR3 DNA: TGTGCCAGCACTAGATCCGGGTCAGGGTTAGGCAATCAGCCCCAGCATTTT
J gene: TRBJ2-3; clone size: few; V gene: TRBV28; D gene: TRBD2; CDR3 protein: CASSLWIAGGEDTQYF; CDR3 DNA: TGTGCCAGCAGTTTATGGATAGCGGGAGGTGAAGATACGCAGTATTTT
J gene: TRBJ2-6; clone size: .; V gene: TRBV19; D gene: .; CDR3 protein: CASSRGANVLTF; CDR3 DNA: TGTGCCAGTAGTAGGGGGGCCAACGTCCTGACTTTC
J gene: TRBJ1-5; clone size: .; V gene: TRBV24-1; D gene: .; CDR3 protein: CATRGAGATQPQHF; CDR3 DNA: TGTGCCACCCGGGGTGCAGGGGCCACTCAGCCCCAGCATTTT
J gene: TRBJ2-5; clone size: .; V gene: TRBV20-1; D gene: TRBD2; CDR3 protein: CSAKPSGETQYF; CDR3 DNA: TGCAGTGCTAAGCCTAGCGGAGAGACCCAGTACTTC
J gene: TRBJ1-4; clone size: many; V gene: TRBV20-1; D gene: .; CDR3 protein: CSASIGSTGAFAEKLFF; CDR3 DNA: TGCAGTGCTAGCATTGGTTCGACAGGTGCATTTGCTGAAAAACTGTTTTTT
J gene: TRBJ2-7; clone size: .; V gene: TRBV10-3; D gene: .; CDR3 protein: CAISEDRGRTSSYEQYF; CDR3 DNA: TGTGCCATCAGTGAGGACCGGGGGAGGACGAGCTCCTACGAGCAGTACTTC
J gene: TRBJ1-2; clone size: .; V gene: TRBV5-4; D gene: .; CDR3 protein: CASSLEGTGYGYTF; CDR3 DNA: TGTGCCAGCAGCTTGGAGGGAACAGGGTACGGCTACACCTTC
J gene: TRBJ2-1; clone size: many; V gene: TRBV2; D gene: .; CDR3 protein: CAIQRLYNEQFF; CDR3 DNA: TGTGCCATCCAGAGACTGTACAATGAGCAGTTCTTC
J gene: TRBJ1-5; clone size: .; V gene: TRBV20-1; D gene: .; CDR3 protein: CSARVGGDGNQPQHF; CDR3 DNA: TGCAGTGCTAGAGTGGGGGGAGATGGCAATCAGCCCCAGCATTTT
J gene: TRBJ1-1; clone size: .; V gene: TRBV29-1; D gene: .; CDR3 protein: CSVESFGITFF; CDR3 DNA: TGCAGCGTTGAAAGTTTTGGAATAACTTTCTTT
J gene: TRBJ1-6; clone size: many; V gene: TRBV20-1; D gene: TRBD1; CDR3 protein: CSARPTQGIVNSPLHF; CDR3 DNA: TGCAGTGCCAGACCCACACAGGGGATTGTTAATTCACCCCTCCACTTT